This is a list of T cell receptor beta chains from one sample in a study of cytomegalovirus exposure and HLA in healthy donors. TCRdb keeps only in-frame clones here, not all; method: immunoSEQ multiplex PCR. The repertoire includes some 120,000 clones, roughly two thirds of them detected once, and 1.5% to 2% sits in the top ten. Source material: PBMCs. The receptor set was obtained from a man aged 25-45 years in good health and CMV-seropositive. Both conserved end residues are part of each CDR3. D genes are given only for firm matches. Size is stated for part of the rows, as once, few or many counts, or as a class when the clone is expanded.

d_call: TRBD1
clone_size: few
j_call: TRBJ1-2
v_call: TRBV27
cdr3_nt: TGTGCCAGCAGCTTCAGGGGGCGCGGCTACACCTTC
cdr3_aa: CASSFRGRGYTF

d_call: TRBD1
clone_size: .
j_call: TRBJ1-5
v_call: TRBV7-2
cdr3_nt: TGTGCCAGCAGCCTCGGACAGGGGTTAAGCAATCAGCCCCAGCATTTT
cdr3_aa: CASSLGQGLSNQPQHF

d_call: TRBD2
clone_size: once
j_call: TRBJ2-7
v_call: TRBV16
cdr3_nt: TGTGCCAGCAGCCTGGGACTAGCGGGAGGGTACGAGCAGTACTTC
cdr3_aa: CASSLGLAGGYEQYF

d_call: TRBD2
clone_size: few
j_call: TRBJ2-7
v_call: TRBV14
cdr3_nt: TGTGCCAGCAGCCAAAGTAGGCGGGGGTCTCAAGACGCCTACGAGCAGTACTTC
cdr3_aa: CASSQSRRGSQDAYEQYF

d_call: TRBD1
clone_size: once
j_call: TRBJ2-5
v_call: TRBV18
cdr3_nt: TGTGCCAGCTCACCCCTTGGACAGGGACCGGCGGGGACCCAGTACTTC
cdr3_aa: CASSPLGQGPAGTQYF

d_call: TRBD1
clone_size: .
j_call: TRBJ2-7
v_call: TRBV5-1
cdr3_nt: TGCGCCAGCAGCTTGGGGACAGGCGCCCACTCCTACGAGCAGTACTTC
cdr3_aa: CASSLGTGAHSYEQYF

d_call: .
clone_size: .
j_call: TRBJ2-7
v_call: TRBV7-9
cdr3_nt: TGTGCCAGCAGATGGGTGGAGAGCTCCTACGAGCAGTACTTC
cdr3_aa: CASRWVESSYEQYF

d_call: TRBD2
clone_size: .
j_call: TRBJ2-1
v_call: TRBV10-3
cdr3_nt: TGTGCCATCAGTGAGTCGTCGCGGGAGAGCTCCTACAATGAGCAGTTCTTC
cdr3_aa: CAISESSRESSYNEQFF

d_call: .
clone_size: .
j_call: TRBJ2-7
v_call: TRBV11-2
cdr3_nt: TGTGCCAGCAGCTTTTCCGCAGATCTAGTCGAGCAGTACTTC
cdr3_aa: CASSFSADLVEQYF

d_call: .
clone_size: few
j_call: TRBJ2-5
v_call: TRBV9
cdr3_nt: TGTGCCAGCAGCGTAGCACAGAAAGAGACCCAGTACTTC
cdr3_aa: CASSVAQKETQYF